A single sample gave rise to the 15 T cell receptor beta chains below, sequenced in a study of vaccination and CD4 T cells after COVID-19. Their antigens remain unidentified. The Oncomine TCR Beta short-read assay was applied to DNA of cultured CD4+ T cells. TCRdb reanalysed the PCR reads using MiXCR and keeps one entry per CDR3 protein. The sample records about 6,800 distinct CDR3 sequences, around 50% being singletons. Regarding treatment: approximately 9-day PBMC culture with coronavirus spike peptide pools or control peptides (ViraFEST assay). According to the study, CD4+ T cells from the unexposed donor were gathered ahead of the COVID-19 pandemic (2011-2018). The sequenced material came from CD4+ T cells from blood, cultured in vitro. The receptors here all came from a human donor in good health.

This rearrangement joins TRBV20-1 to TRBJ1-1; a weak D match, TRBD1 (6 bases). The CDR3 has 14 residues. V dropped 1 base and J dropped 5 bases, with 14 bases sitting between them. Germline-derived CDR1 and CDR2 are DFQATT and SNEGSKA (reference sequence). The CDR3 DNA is TGCAGTGCTAGAGGCGGGGGGCGGGTTACTGAAGCTTTCTTT. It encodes CSARGGGRVTEAFF.

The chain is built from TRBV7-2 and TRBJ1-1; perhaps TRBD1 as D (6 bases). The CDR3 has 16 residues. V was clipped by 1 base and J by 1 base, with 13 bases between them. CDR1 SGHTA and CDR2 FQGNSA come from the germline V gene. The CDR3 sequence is CASSLGNRVANTEAFF. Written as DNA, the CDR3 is TGTGCCAGCAGCTTAGGAAACAGGGTCGCGAACACTGAAGCTTTCTTT. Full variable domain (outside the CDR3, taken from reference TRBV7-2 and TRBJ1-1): GAGVSQSPSNKVTEKGKDVELRCDPISGHTALYWYRQSLGQGLEFLIYFQGNSAPDKSGLPSDRFSAERTGGSVSTLTIQRTQQEDSAVYLCASSLGNRVANTEAFFGQGTRLTVV.

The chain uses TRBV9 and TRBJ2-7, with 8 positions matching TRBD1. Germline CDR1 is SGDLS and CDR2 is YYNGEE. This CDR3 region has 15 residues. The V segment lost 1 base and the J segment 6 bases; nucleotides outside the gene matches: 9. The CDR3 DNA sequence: TGTGCCAGCAGCGTAACCGGGACAGGAGAGGGCGAGCAGTACTTC. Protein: CASSVTGTGEGEQYF.

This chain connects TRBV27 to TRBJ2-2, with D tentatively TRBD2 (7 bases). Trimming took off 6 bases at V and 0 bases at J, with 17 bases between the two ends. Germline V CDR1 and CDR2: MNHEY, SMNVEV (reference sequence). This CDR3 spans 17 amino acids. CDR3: CASSQNRGGANTGELFF. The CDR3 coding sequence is TGTGCCAGCAGCCAAAATAGGGGGGGCGCGAACACCGGGGAGCTGTTTTTT.

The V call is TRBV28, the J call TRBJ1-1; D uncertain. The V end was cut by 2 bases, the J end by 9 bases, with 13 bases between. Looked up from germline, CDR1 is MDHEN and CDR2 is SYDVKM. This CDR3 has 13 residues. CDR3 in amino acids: CASSLHGGDKAFF. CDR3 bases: TGTGCCAGCAGTTTACACGGTGGGGATAAAGCTTTCTTT.

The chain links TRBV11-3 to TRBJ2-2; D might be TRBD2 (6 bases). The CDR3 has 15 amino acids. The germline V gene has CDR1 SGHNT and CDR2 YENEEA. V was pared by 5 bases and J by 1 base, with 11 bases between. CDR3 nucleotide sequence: TGTGCCAGCAGCCCCTGGGGAGGGAACACCGGGGAGCTGTTTTTT. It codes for CASSPWGGNTGELFF.

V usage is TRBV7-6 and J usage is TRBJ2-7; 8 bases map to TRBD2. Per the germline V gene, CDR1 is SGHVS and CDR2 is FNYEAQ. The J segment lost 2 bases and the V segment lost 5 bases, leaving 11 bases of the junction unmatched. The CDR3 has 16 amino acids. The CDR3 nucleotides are TGTGCCAGCAGCGGGGGGGGGCGGGGGGTCCCCTACGAGCAGTACTTC. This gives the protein CASSGGGRGVPYEQYF.

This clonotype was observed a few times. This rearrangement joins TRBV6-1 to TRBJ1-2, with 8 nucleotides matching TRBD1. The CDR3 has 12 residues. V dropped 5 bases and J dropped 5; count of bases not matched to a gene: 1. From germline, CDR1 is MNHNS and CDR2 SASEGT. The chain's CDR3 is CASSRQGYGYTF. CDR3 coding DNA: TGTGCCAGCAGTCGACAGGGGTATGGCTACACCTTC.

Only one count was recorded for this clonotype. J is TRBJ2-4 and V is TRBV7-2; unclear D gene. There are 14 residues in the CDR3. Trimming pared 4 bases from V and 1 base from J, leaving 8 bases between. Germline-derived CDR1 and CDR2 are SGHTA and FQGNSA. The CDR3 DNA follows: TGTGCCAGCAGCTCTAGTTTCGCCAAAAACATTCAGTACTTC. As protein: CASSSSFAKNIQYF.

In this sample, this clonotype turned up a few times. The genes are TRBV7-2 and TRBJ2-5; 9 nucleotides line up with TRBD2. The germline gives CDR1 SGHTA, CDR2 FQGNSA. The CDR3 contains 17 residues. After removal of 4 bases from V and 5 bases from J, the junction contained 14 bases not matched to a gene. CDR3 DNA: TGTGCCAGCAGCTCACAAAATGGCGGGAGGGCGGGGGAGACCCAGTACTTC. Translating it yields CASSSQNGGRAGETQYF.

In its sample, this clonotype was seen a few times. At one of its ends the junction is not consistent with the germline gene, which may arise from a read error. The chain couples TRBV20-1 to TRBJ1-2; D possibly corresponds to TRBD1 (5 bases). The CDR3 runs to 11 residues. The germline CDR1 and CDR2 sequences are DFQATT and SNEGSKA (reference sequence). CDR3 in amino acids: CSASSVEGMAF. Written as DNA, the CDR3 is TGCAGTGCTTCTTCCGTTGAGGGGATGGCCTTC.

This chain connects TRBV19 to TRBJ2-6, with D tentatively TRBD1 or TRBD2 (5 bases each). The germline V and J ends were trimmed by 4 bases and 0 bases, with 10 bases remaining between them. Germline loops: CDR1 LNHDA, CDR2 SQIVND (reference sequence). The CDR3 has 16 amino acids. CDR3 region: CASSRGSISGANVLTF. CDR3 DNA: TGTGCCAGTAGTAGGGGGTCCATCTCTGGGGCCAACGTCCTGACTTTC. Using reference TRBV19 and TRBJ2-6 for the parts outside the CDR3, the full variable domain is DGGITQSPKYLFRKEGQNVTLSCEQNLNHDAMYWYRQDPGQGLRLIYYSQIVNDFQKGDIAEGYSVSREKKESFPLTVTSAQKNPTAFYLCASSRGSISGANVLTFGAGSRLTVL.

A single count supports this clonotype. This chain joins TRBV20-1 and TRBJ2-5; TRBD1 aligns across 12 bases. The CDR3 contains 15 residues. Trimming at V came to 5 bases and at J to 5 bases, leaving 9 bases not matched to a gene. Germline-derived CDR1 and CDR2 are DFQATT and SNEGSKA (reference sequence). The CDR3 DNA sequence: TGCAGTGCTGGCTCCGGGACAGGGGGCTTTGAGACCCAGTACTTC. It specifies CSAGSGTGGFETQYF.

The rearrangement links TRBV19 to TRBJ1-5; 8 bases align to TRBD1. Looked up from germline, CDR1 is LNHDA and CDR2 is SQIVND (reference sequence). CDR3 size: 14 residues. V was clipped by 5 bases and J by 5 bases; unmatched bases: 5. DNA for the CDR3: TGTGCCAGTAGTCTCGGGACAGGCGATCAGCCCCAGCATTTT. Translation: CASSLGTGDQPQHF.

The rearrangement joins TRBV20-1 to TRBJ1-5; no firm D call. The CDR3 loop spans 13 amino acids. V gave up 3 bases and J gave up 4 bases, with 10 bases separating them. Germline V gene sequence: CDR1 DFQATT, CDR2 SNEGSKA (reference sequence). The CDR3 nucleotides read TGCAGTGCTAGCCTTGGGGTTAATCAGCCCCAGCATTTT. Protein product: CSASLGVNQPQHF.